This TCR beta chain was obtained from a study of blood T cell repertoires in COVID-19. In the study overall: Some COVID-19 samples were acute and others convalescent; all came from the United States, Italy and Spain. T cells, B-cell-depleted T cells, or PBMCs supplied cDNA or gDNA.

The CDR3 sequence is 15 residues long. The germline V and J ends were trimmed by 0 bases and 3 bases, with 11 bases remaining between them. CDR1 and CDR2 (germline): LGHNA, YSLEER. Per the authors' pipeline: Amplification with reference gene primers provided the estimates of nucleated cell counts. Assay used: immunoSEQ multiplex PCR; TCRdb lists only in-frame clones, some missing. V and J calls and clone size follow that table, whereas D and trimming were derived from the DNA. This sample carries a few hundred thousand clones, more than 70% of them seen once, and the ten largest clones take 7.8%. V and J are TRBV4-3 and TRBJ1-2, with no clear D. This TCR came from a woman aged 50 to 60 who had recovered from COVID-19. Specimen: peripheral blood. The DNA of the CDR3 is TGCGCCAGCAGCCAAGACCCCCTGGGAGACTATGGCTACACCTTC. Encoded protein: CASSQDPLGDYGYTF.